This TCR beta chain comes out of a study of blood T cell repertoires in COVID-19. The protocol was immunoSEQ multiplex PCR, while the TCRdb copy is restricted to in-frame clones and leaves out a portion. The sample lists about 200,000 clones, approximately 87% occurring once. Germline assignment: CDR1 LGHDT and CDR2 YNNKEL (reference sequence). This CDR3 is 15 amino acids long. Trimming cost V 1 base and J 3 bases; bases outside gene matches: 1. This chain joins TRBV3-1 (or the pseudogene TRBV3-2) and TRBJ2-7, with 12 positions matching TRBD2. The sample comprised peripheral blood. The clonotype was recovered from a woman in her 70s with acute or convalescent COVID-19. For the CDR3, the DNA is TGTGCCAGCAGCCAAGGACTAGCGGGGGTCTACGAGCAGTACTTC. It translates to CASSQGLAGVYEQYF.